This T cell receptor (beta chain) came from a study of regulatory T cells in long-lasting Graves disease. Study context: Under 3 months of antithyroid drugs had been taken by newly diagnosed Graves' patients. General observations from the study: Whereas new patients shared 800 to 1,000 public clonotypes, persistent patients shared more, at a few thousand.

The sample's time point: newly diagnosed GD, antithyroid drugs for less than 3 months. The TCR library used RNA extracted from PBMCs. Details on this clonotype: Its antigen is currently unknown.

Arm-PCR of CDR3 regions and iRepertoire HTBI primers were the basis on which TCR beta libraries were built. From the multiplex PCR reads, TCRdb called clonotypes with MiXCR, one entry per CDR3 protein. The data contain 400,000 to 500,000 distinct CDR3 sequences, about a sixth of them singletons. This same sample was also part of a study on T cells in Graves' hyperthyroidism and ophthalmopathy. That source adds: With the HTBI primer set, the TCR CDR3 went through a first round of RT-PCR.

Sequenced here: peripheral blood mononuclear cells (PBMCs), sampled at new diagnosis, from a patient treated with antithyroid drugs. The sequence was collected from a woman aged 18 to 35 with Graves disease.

For the CDR3, the DNA is TGTGCCAGCAGCGGGTCGGACTTATCAGATACGCAGTATTTT. This translates into CASSGSDLSDTQYF. The rearrangement links TRBV9 to TRBJ2-3, with a weak D call TRBD2 (5 bases). This CDR3 region has 14 residues. Per the germline V gene, CDR1 is SGDLS and CDR2 is YYNGEE. V dropped 3 bases and J dropped 4 bases, with 12 bases sitting between them.